Detailed here is one T cell receptor (beta chain). In the authors' methods: The authors estimated nucleated cell counts from reference gene primer amplification. Only in-frame clones appear in the TCRdb table, and some are missing; sequencing was by immunoSEQ multiplex PCR. V and J calls plus clone size are reproduced from that table; the DNA served to infer D and trimming. The data hold approximately 110,000 clones, with 85% observed a single time. V was trimmed by 3 bases and J by 1 base, leaving 6 bases between them. Germline V gives CDR1 ENHRY, CDR2 SYGVKD. The CDR3 runs 13 residues. This sample was taken from a study of blood T cell repertoires in COVID-19.

The receptor was isolated from a human donor in a cohort sampled during active COVID-19. The gene calls are TRBV10-3 and TRBJ1-1; D is unclear. The specimen was peripheral blood. DNA for the CDR3: TGTGCCATCAGTGATGGCCCGAACACTGAAGCTTTCTTT. Translation gives CAISDGPNTEAFF.